These T cell receptor beta chains were read from a single sample in a study of siplizumab effects on memory and regulatory T cells. Method: immunoSEQ multiplex PCR; TCRdb's copy keeps in-frame clones and lacks some. The sample has under 140,000 clones; 80% to 95% are singletons. The sequencing sample was made of CD4+ T cells sorted from blood. The source is a human donor in good health. Each CDR3 is given with its conserved first and last residue. Each record gives: V gene, J gene, clone size, D gene, CDR3 DNA, CDR3 protein. A D gene is named only where the DNA matches it firmly. Clone size is not always given. Where it is, it says once, few, many or a class for expanded clones.

TRBV6-1	TRBJ1-5	-	TRBD1	TGTGCCAGCAGGAAAGGGACAGAGGGGCAGCCCCAGCATTTT	CASRKGTEGQPQHF
TRBV19	TRBJ2-7	-	TRBD2	TGTGCCAGTAGACTAAAGACTAGCGGCTCCTACGAGCAGTACTTC	CASRLKTSGSYEQYF
TRBV11-2	TRBJ1-1	-	-	TGTGCCAGCAGCCGTCGGGACATGGCCAAACCTGAAGCTTTCTTT	CASSRRDMAKPEAFF
TRBV5-5	TRBJ2-1	-	-	TGTGCCAGCAGCTGGGGGCCCCCGGCGAGTGAGCAGTTCTTC	CASSWGPPASEQFF
TRBV19	TRBJ1-5	-	TRBD1	TGTGCCAGTAGTGGCCCAGGGGGAACTCAGCCCCAGCATTTT	CASSGPGGTQPQHF
TRBV7-9	TRBJ1-1	-	-	TGTGCCAGCAGCTTCTCGGGGGGTGAAGCTTTCTTT	CASSFSGGEAFF
TRBV5-6	TRBJ2-5	-	TRBD1	TGTGCCAGCAGCTCACCGGGACAGGGAGAGACCCAGTACTTC	CASSSPGQGETQYF
TRBV29-1	TRBJ2-3	-	-	TGCAGCGTTGAAGGGACTGGCGGAGTCACAGATACGCAGTATTTT	CSVEGTGGVTDTQYF
TRBV29-1	TRBJ1-2	few	-	TGCAGCGTTGAATGGCCCGGGGGTGGCTACACCTTC	CSVEWPGGGYTF
TRBV30	TRBJ1-5	few	-	TGTGCCTGGAGCCCGGACGGAAAGAATCAGCCCCAGCATTTT	CAWSPDGKNQPQHF
TRBV5-1	TRBJ2-7	-	TRBD2	TGCGCCAGCAGACCGACTAGCGGATCAACCTACGAGCAGTACTTC	CASRPTSGSTYEQYF
TRBV6-1	TRBJ2-3	-	TRBD1	TGTGCCAGCAGTGAAGCGCCGCACACTGACAGGGAAGAGGCGCAGTATTTT	CASSEAPHTDREEAQYF
TRBV4-2	TRBJ2-3	-	-	TGTGCCAGCAGCCAAGGGGCGGGCGGAACTAGCACAGATACGCAGTATTTT	CASSQGAGGTSTDTQYF
TRBV9	TRBJ2-1	-	TRBD2	TGTGCCAGCAGCCCTCGGACTAGCGGGATAATAGGCAATGAGCAGTTCTTC	CASSPRTSGIIGNEQFF
TRBV19	TRBJ1-5	-	TRBD1	TGTGCCAGTAGTAGGACAGGGATTAGCAATCAGCCCCAGCATTTT	CASSRTGISNQPQHF
TRBV2	TRBJ1-1	-	TRBD1	TGTGCCAGCAGTGAAGCTGGGGGACAGGGGGCTTTCACTGAAGCTTTCTTT	CASSEAGGQGAFTEAFF
TRBV7-2	TRBJ2-7	-	-	TGTGCCAGCAGCTTAGTGTCAGGGAGCCAAAGGGTGCAGTACTTC	CASSLVSGSQRVQYF
TRBV7-2	TRBJ1-5	-	-	TGTGCCAGCAGCTTAGGGGTAACAGGGACCCAGCCCCAGCATTTT	CASSLGVTGTQPQHF
TRBV11-3	TRBJ1-1	few	-	TGTGCCAGCAGCTTGCGTGGTGAAGCTTTCTTT	CASSLRGEAFF
TRBV12-5	TRBJ2-1	-	-	TGTGCTAGTGGTTTGATAGAGGGGACGGTGGTAGGCAATGAGCAGTTCTTC	CASGLIEGTVVGNEQFF
TRBV18	TRBJ2-7	-	-	TGTGCCAGCTCACCAAACAGGGACGAGCAGTACTTC	CASSPNRDEQYF
TRBV2	TRBJ1-1	few	-	TGTGCCAGCAGTGAGGAGGAAAGATTGACTGAAGCTTTCTTT	CASSEEERLTEAFF
TRBV23-1	TRBJ2-3	-	-	TGCGCCAGCAGTCAATCGCACAGCCCAAAGGTTAATACGCAGTATTTT	CASSQSHSPKVNTQYF
TRBV10-3	TRBJ2-7	-	-	TGTGCCATCAGTCCCGGGCCAGAGCAGTACTTC	CAISPGPEQYF
TRBV6-5	TRBJ2-4	-	-	TGTGCCAGCAGTCCCGGGTTAGTCAAAAACATTCAGTACTTC	CASSPGLVKNIQYF
TRBV6-6	TRBJ1-2	-	-	TGTGCCAGCAGTCAAACTACTGGGGGCTACACCTTC	CASSQTTGGYTF
TRBV4-1	TRBJ2-5	-	TRBD2	TGCGCCAGCAGCCACGGACTAGCGGGGGGTCATGGGGGAGAGACCCAGTACTTC	CASSHGLAGGHGGETQYF
TRBV7-9	TRBJ2-5	once	-	TGTGCCAGCAGCTTAGGGCGGGACAAGCAGTACTTC	CASSLGRDKQYF
TRBV2	TRBJ1-1	-	TRBD1	TGTGCCAGCAGTTGGGACAGGGCCACTGAAGCTTTCTTT	CASSWDRATEAFF
TRBV2	TRBJ1-4	-	-	TGTGCCAGCAGTGAAGGTGTTAAGATTCTGTTTTTT	CASSEGVKILFF
TRBV30	TRBJ2-4	-	TRBD1	TGTGCCTGGAGTGTCGGACAGGCCAACATTCAGTACTTC	CAWSVGQANIQYF
TRBV5-6	TRBJ1-1	-	-	TGTGCCAGCAGCTTGATGGCTGAAGCTTTCTTT	CASSLMAEAFF
TRBV29-1	TRBJ2-1	-	TRBD2	TGCAGCGTTGAACCACTAGCGAGCTCCTGCAATGAGCAGTTCTTC	CSVEPLASSCNEQFF
TRBV23-1	TRBJ1-1	once	TRBD1	TGCGCCAGCAGTCGAAAATTACCGGGACAGGCCGCTGAAGCTTTCTTT	CASSRKLPGQAAEAFF
TRBV5-4	TRBJ2-4	once	-	TGTGCCAGCAGCCCGGACAGAAACAAAAACATTCAGTACTTC	CASSPDRNKNIQYF
TRBV13	TRBJ2-1	-	-	TGTGCCAGCAGCTTCCCCCGAAGGGGGAATGAGCAGTTCTTC	CASSFPRRGNEQFF
TRBV5-1	TRBJ1-6	few	-	TGCGCCAGCAGCTTGGACAGACCGTATAGGGGTTCACCCCTCCACTTT	CASSLDRPYRGSPLHF
TRBV27	TRBJ2-5	-	-	TGTGCCAGCAGTCCCTTTGGAACCGAAGAGACCCAGTACTTC	CASSPFGTEETQYF
TRBV27	TRBJ1-1	once	-	TGTGCCAGCAGTTTAAATCCCACTGCCTCCCAGGGGAACACTGAAGCTTTCTTT	CASSLNPTASQGNTEAFF
TRBV5-5	TRBJ2-7	-	TRBD2	TGTGCCAGCAGCTCCCCTGGACTAGCGGGCTCCGAGCAGTACTTC	CASSSPGLAGSEQYF
TRBV7-9	TRBJ2-3	-	-	TGTGCCAGCACCCGTAACCCAGCGGGCGGAGATACGCAGTATTTT	CASTRNPAGGDTQYF